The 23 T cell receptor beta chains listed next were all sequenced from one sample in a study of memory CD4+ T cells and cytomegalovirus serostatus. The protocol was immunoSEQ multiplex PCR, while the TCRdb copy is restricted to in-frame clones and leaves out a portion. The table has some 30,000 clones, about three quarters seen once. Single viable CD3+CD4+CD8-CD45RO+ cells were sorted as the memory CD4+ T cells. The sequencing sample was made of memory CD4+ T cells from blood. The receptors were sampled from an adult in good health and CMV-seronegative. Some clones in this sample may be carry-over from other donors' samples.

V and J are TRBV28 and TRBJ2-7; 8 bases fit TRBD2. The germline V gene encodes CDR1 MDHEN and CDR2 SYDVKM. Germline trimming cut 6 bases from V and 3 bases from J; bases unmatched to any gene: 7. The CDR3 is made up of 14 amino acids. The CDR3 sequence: CASRETSEYYEQYF. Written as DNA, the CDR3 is TGTGCCAGCAGGGAGACTAGCGAGTACTACGAGCAGTACTTC.

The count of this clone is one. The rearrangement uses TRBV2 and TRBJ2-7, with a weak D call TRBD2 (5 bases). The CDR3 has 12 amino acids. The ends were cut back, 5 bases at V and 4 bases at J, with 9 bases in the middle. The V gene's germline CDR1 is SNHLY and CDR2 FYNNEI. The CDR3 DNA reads TGTGCCAGCAGTAGGACTGATTACGAGCAGTACTTC. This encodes CASSRTDYEQYF. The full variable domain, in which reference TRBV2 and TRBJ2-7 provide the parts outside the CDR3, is EPEVTQTPSHQVTQMGQEVILRCVPISNHLYFYWYRQILGQKVEFLVSFYNNEISEKSEIFDDQFSVERPDGSNFTLKIRSTKLEDSAMYFCASSRTDYEQYFGPGTRLTVT.

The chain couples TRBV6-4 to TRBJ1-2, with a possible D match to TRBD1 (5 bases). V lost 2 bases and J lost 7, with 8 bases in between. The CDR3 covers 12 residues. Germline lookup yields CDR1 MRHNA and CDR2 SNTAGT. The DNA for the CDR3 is TGTGCCAGCAGTGACCGGGGGTCTGGCTACACCTTC. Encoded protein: CASSDRGSGYTF.

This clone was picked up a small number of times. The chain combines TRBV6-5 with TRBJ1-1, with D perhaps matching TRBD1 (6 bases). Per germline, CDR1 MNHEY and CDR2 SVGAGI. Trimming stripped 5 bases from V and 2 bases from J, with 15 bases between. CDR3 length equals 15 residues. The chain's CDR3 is CASSPREQGNTEAFF. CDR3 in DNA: TGTGCCAGCAGTCCGAGGGAACAGGGTAACACTGAAGCTTTCTTT.

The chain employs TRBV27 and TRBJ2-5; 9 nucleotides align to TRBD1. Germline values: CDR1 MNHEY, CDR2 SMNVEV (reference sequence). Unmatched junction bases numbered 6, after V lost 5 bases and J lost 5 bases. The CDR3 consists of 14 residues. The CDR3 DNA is TGTGCCAGCAGTCGACAGGGGGTTCGGGAGACCCAGTACTTC. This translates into CASSRQGVRETQYF.

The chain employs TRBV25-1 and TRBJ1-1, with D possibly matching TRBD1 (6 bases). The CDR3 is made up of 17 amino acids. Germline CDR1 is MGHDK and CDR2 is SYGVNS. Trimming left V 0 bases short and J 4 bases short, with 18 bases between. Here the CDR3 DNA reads TGTGCCAGCAGTGAATATATTCTCCGGGGAGGGGGCACTGAAGCTTTCTTT. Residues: CASSEYILRGGGTEAFF. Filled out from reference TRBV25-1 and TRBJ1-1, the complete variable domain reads EADIYQTPRYLVIGTGKKITLECSQTMGHDKMYWYQQDPGMELHLIHYSYGVNSTEKGDLSSESTVSRIRTEHFPLTLESARPSHTSQYLCASSEYILRGGGTEAFFGQGTRLTVV.

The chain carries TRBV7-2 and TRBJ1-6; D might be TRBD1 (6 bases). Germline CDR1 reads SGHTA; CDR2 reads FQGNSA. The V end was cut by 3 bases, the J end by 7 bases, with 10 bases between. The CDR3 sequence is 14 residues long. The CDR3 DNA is TGTGCCAGCAGCTTGCGACAGGAGAATTCACCCCTCCACTTT. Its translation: CASSLRQENSPLHF.

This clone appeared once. The CDR3 DNA sequence: TGCGCCAGCGGAGGACAGGACAACACCGGGGAGCTGTTTTTT. As protein: CASGGQDNTGELFF. The V and J genes are TRBV10-1 and TRBJ2-2; 7 bases match TRBD1. The CDR3 spans 14 residues. V gave up 8 bases and J gave up 2 bases; unmatched junction bases: 5. CDR1 and CDR2 from the germline V gene are WNHNN and SYGVQD (reference sequence).

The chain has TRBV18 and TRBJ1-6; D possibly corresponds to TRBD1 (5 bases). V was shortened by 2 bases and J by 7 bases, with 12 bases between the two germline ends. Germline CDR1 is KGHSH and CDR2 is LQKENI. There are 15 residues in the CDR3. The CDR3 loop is CASSPRDRTNSPLHF. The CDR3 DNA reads TGTGCCAGCTCACCAAGGGACCGAACCAATTCACCCCTCCACTTT. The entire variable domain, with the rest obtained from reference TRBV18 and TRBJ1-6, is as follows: NAGVMQNPRHLVRRRGQEARLRCSPMKGHSHVYWYRQLPEEGLKFMVYLQKENIIDESGMPKERFSAEFPKEGPSILRIQQVVRGDSAAYFCASSPRDRTNSPLHFGNGTRLTVT.

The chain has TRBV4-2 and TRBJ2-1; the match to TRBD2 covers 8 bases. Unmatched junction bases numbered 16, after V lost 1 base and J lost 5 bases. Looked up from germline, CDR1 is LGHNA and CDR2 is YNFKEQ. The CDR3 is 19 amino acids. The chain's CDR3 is CASSQGDGEGVAGHNEQFF. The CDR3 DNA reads TGTGCCAGCAGCCAAGGCGATGGCGAGGGGGTAGCGGGGCACAATGAGCAGTTCTTC.

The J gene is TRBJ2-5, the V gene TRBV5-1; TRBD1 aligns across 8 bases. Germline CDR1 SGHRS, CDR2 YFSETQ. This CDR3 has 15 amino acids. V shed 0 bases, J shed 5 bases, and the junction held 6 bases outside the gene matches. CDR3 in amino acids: CASSLGQGMAETQYF. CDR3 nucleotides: TGCGCCAGCAGCTTGGGACAGGGGATGGCGGAGACCCAGTACTTC. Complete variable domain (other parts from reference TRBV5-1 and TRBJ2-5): KAGVTQTPRYLIKTRGQQVTLSCSPISGHRSVSWYQQTPGQGLQFLFEYFSETQRNKGNFPGRFSGRQFSNSRSEMNVSTLELGDSALYLCASSLGQGMAETQYFGPGTRLLVL.

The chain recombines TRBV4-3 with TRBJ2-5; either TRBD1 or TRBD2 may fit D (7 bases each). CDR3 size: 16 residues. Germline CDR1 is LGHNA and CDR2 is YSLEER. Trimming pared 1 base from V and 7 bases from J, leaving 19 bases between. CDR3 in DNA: TGCGCCAGCAGCCAAGGACTCCCGGGACAGCGGGGGACCCAGTACTTC. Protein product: CASSQGLPGQRGTQYF.

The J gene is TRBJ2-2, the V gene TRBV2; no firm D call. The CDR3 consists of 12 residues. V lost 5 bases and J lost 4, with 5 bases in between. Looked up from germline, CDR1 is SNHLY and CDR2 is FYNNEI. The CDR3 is CASSLGTGELFF. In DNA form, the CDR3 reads TGTGCCAGCAGTCTTGGCACCGGGGAGCTGTTTTTT.

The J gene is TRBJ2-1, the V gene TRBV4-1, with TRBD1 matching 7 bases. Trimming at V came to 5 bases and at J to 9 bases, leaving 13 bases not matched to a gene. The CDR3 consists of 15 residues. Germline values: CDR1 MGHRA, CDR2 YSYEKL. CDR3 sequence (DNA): TGCGCCAGCAGCATACGGGACAGAGATGGAAGTGAGCAGTTCTTC. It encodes CASSIRDRDGSEQFF.

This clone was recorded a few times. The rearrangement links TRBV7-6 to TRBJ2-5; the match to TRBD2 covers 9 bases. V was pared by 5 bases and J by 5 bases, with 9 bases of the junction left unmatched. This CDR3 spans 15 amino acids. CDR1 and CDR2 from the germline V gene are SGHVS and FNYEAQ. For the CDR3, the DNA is TGTGCCAGCAGCAAAGCGGGGGGCCAGTCGGAGACCCAGTACTTC. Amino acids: CASSKAGGQSETQYF.

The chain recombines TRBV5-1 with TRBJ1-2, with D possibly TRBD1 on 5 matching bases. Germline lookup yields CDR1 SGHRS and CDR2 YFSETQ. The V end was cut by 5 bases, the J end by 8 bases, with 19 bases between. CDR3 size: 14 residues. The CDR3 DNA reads TGCGCCAGCAGGTGGGACTCGGAAACAGGAGGCTACACCTTC. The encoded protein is CASRWDSETGGYTF.

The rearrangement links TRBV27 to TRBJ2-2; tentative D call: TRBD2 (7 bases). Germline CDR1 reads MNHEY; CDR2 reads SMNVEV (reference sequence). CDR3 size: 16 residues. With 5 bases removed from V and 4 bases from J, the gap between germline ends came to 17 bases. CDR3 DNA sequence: TGTGCCAGCAGTCAAGTAGGGGGGGCGGCCACCGGGGAGCTGTTTTTT. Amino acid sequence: CASSQVGGAATGELFF.

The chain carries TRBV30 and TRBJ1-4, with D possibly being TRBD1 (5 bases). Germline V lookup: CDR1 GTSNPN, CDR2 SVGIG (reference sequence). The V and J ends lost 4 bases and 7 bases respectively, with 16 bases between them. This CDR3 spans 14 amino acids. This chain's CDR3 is CAWTAINGGEKLFF. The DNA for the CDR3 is TGTGCCTGGACCGCAATCAATGGGGGTGAAAAACTGTTTTTT.

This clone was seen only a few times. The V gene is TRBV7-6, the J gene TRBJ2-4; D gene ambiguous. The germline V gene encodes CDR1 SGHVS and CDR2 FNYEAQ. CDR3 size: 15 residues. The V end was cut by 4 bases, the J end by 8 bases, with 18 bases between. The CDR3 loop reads CASSSLAERMDIQYF. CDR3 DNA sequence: TGTGCCAGCAGCTCGCTTGCCGAAAGGATGGACATTCAGTACTTC. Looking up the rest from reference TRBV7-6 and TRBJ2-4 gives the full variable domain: GAGVSQSPRYKVTKRGQDVALRCDPISGHVSLYWYRQALGQGPEFLTYFNYEAQQDKSGLPNDRFSAERPEGSISTLTIQRTEQRDSAMYRCASSSLAERMDIQYFGAGTRLSVL.

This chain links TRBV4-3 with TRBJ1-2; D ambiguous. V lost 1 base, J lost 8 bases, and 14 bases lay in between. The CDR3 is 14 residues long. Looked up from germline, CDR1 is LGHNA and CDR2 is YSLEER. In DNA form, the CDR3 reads TGCGCCAGCAGCCAAGCTTCGAGGGCGCGGGGCTACACCTTC. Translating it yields CASSQASRARGYTF.

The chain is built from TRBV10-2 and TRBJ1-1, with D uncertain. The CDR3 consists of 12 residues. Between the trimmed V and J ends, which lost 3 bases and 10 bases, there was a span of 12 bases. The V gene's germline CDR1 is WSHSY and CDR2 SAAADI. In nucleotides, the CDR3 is TGCGCCAGCAGTGATGATTTAACAAGAGCTTTCTTT. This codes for CASSDDLTRAFF.

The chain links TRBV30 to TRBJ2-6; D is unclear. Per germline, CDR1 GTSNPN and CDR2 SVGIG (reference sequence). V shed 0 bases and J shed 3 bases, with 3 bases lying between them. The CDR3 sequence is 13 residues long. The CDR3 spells CAWSVGGANVLTF. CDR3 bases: TGTGCCTGGAGTGTAGGTGGGGCCAACGTCCTGACTTTC.

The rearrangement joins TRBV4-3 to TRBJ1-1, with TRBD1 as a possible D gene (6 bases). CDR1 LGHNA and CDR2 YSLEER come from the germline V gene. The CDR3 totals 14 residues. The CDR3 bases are TGCGCTAGCGGGGGCAGATACGGAGACCCCGAAGCTTTCTTT. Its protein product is CASGGRYGDPEAFF.